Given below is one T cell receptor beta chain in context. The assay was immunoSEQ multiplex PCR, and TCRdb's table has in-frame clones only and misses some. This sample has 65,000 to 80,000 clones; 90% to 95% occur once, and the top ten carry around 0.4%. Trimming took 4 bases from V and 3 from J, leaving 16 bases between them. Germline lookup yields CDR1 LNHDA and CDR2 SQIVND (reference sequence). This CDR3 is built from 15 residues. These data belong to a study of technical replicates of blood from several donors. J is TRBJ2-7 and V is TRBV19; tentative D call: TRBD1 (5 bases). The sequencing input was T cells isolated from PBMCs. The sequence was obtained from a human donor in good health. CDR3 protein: CASSSLRELSYEQYF. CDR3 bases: TGTGCCAGTAGTAGCCTCAGGGAATTGAGCTACGAGCAGTACTTC.